A selection of T cell receptor beta chains follows, all from one sample in a study of control samples from healthy donors and cancer patients. Libraries were prepared by immunoSEQ multiplex PCR; TCRdb keeps only in-frame clonotypes and omits some of them. The sample lists fewer than 200,000 clones, around 90% occurring once. Sequencing input: blood. The receptors here all came from a man aged 25-45 years in good health. Each CDR3 is given with its conserved first and last residue. Fields, in order: V gene, J gene, clone size, D gene, CDR3 DNA, CDR3 protein. D genes are given only for firm matches. The size entry is marked missing in some rows and otherwise reads once, few, many or a size class.

TRBV28	TRBJ2-7	-	TRBD2	TGTGCCAGCAGTGGTGGGGGGGAAGGAATGAACGAGCAGTACTTC	CASSGGGEGMNEQYF
TRBV5-6	TRBJ2-7	-	TRBD1	TGTGCCAGCAGCTTGGCAGGGGACAGGGGGCGACCTCAGTACTTC	CASSLAGDRGRPQYF
TRBV13	TRBJ1-3	-	-	TGTGCCAGCAGCCAGTTCTCTGGAAACACCATATATTTT	CASSQFSGNTIYF
TRBV29-1	TRBJ2-3	-	TRBD2	TGCAGCGTCCGTAGCGGGGGGAAGAGCACAGATACGCAGTATTTT	CSVRSGGKSTDTQYF
TRBV28	TRBJ2-7	-	-	TGTGCCAGCAGTCAAGGGGGGGGCTCCTACGAGCAGTACTTC	CASSQGGGSYEQYF
TRBV4-1	TRBJ2-7	-	TRBD2	TGCGCCTCAGGGCCGGGGGGCGAGCAGTACTTC	CASGPGGEQYF
TRBV7-2	TRBJ2-1	-	-	TGTGCCAGCAGCTGGGTCGGGTACAATGAGCAGTTCTTC	CASSWVGYNEQFF
TRBV7-2	TRBJ2-3	-	-	TGTGCCAGCAGCCCCCTCCCCCCCATCGCGCAGTATTTT	CASSPLPPIAQYF
TRBV6-6	TRBJ1-2	-	-	TGTGCCAGCAGGCTCAAGAGCCTTAACTATGGCTACACCTTC	CASRLKSLNYGYTF
TRBV11-3	TRBJ1-1	few	-	TGTGCCAGCAGCTTAAACAGGGCGAACACTGAAGCTTTCTTT	CASSLNRANTEAFF